The source of this T cell receptor beta chain is a study of T-cell reconstitution after alpha-beta-depleted transplantation in children. The study's findings and limits: A year post-transplant, T-cell counts and diversity derived mostly from newly produced T cells. At day 60, the high TCRbeta diversity found in some patients originated from recipient T cells and thymic progenitors that had survived. About two months after transplant, alpha-beta T cells reportedly came from several hundred expanded graft clones.

The germline CDR1 and CDR2 sequences are LNHNV and YYDKDF (reference sequence). V was pared by 8 bases and J by 3 bases, with 17 bases between. This CDR3 is 15 amino acids long. This clonotype was counted only a few times. Its antigen remains unknown. The library targeted TCRbeta and was prepared with unique molecular identifiers. Via MiXCR, TCRdb re-called the PCR reads, giving one row per CDR3 protein. Of around 64,000 distinct CDR3 sequences listed, about 11% are singletons. V and J are TRBV15 and TRBJ2-4; D is undetermined. The TCR sequence derives from a boy aged 5-17 years with acute myeloid leukemia, due to receive a stem cell transplant. Material: PBMCs, obtained before TCRalphabeta/CD19-depleted stem cell transplant. The CDR3 region has the DNA TGTGCCACCGGAGCTGTCGCGCTCAGCAAAAACATTCAGTACTTC. Translation gives CATGAVALSKNIQYF.